These 24 T cell receptor beta chains originate from one sample sequenced in a study of technical replicates of blood from a handful of donors. Data came from immunoSEQ multiplex PCR; TCRdb stores just in-frame clones and leaves some out. The table records 80,000 to 100,000 clones, about 95% of them present only once. Sequenced input: T cells isolated from PBMCs. Source of these receptors: a human donor in good health.

The gene calls are TRBV7-9 and TRBJ2-1; 8 bases are a match to TRBD2. This CDR3 is 15 amino acids long. The V gene's germline CDR1 is SEHNR and CDR2 FQNEAQ (reference sequence). Trimming took 8 bases from V and 0 from J; bases not matched to a gene: 6. The CDR3 is CASRPTSGSYNEQFF. Here the CDR3 DNA reads TGTGCCAGCCGACCAACTAGCGGCTCCTACAATGAGCAGTTCTTC. The whole variable domain, remainder taken from reference TRBV7-9 and TRBJ2-1, is DTGVSQNPRHKITKRGQNVTFRCDPISEHNRLYWYRQTLGQGPEFLTYFQNEAQLEKSRLLSDRFSAERPKGSFSTLEIQRTEQGDSAMYLCASRPTSGSYNEQFFGPGTRLTVL.

The V gene is TRBV5-5, the J gene TRBJ2-1; possibly TRBD2 for D (5 bases). Germline V CDR1 and CDR2: SGHKS, YYEKEE (reference sequence). This CDR3 has 14 amino acids. V shed 0 bases and J shed 7 bases, with 11 bases lying between them. The CDR3 nucleotides read TGTGCCAGCAGCTTGGTACTAGGAACTAATGAGCAGTTCTTC. Its translation: CASSLVLGTNEQFF. The whole variable domain, remainder taken from reference TRBV5-5 and TRBJ2-1, is DAGVTQSPTHLIKTRGQQVTLRCSPISGHKSVSWYQQVLGQGPQFIFQYYEKEERGRGNFPDRFSARQFPNYSSELNVNALLLGDSALYLCASSLVLGTNEQFFGPGTRLTVL.

J is TRBJ2-3 and V is TRBV7-9; D is unclear. This CDR3 spans 13 amino acids. Trimming took off 4 bases at V and 0 bases at J, with 5 bases between the two ends. Germline V lookup: CDR1 SEHNR, CDR2 FQNEAQ (reference sequence). For the CDR3, the DNA is TGTGCCAGCAGCTCCGCGAGCACAGATACGCAGTATTTT. Translating it yields CASSSASTDTQYF.

This chain connects TRBV5-6 to TRBJ2-7; D unclear. CDR1 is SGHDT and CDR2 is YYEEEE in the germline V gene. The CDR3 contains 14 residues. V gave up 4 bases and J gave up 5 bases, with 16 bases separating them. This CDR3 reads CASSAPTVTHEQYF. The CDR3 DNA follows: TGTGCCAGCAGCGCCCCTACTGTCACCCACGAGCAGTACTTC.

The chain uses TRBV9 and TRBJ1-3; D is perhaps TRBD1 (5 bases). Trimming cost V 3 bases and J 0 bases, with 19 bases left between them. In germline, CDR1 is SGDLS, CDR2 YYNGEE. The CDR3 contains 18 residues. Here the CDR3 reads CASSASGGDLISGNTIYF. CDR3 DNA: TGTGCCAGCAGCGCCTCGGGGGGAGACCTGATCTCTGGAAACACCATATATTTT. Filled out from reference TRBV9 and TRBJ1-3, the complete variable domain reads DSGVTQTPKHLITATGQRVTLRCSPRSGDLSVYWYQQSLDQGLQFLIQYYNGEERAKGNILERFSAQQFPDLHSELNLSSLELGDSALYFCASSASGGDLISGNTIYFGEGSWLTVV.

Here the CDR3 reads CASSLPGGYGYTF. The CDR3 DNA reads as TGTGCCAGCAGCTTGCCAGGGGGCTATGGCTACACCTTC. The chain is built from TRBV7-6 and TRBJ1-2; 7 nucleotides agree with TRBD1. Germline-derived CDR1 and CDR2 are SGHVS and FNYEAQ. The length of the CDR3 is 13 residues. J lost 4 bases, V lost 3 bases, and 2 bases had no gene match. Based on the CDR3 plus reference TRBV7-6 and TRBJ1-2, the full variable domain is GAGVSQSPRYKVTKRGQDVALRCDPISGHVSLYWYRQALGQGPEFLTYFNYEAQQDKSGLPNDRFSAERPEGSISTLTIQRTEQRDSAMYRCASSLPGGYGYTFGSGTRLTVV.

CDR3 residues: CASSAPRSGRAYEQYF. The CDR3 DNA is TGTGCCAGCAGCGCCCCCCGGAGCGGGAGGGCCTACGAGCAGTACTTC. This sequence joins TRBV27 and TRBJ2-7; TRBD2 matches 10 bases. Germline V CDR1 and CDR2: MNHEY, SMNVEV (reference sequence). This CDR3 has 16 amino acids. Trimming at V came to 6 bases and at J to 2 bases, leaving 10 bases not matched to a gene.

The chain has TRBV7-9 and TRBJ2-3; a weak D match, TRBD1 (6 bases). The germline CDR1 and CDR2 sequences are SEHNR and FQNEAQ (reference sequence). Trimming shortened V by 5 bases and J by 1 base, and 10 bases separated the two germline ends. The CDR3 covers 14 residues. CDR3 DNA sequence: TGTGCCAGCAGCAAACGACAGGGCACAGATACGCAGTATTTT. It yields the protein CASSKRQGTDTQYF.

This chain joins TRBV19 and TRBJ2-2; D is unclear. Trimming pared 5 bases from V and 6 bases from J, leaving 10 bases between. The germline V gene has CDR1 LNHDA and CDR2 SQIVND (reference sequence). This CDR3 contains 13 residues. The CDR3: CASSHGRAGELFF. CDR3 sequence (DNA): TGTGCCAGTAGTCATGGGCGAGCCGGGGAGCTGTTTTTT. Drawing the rest from reference TRBV19 and TRBJ2-2, the complete variable domain is DGGITQSPKYLFRKEGQNVTLSCEQNLNHDAMYWYRQDPGQGLRLIYYSQIVNDFQKGDIAEGYSVSREKKESFPLTVTSAQKNPTAFYLCASSHGRAGELFFGEGSRLTVL.

V usage is TRBV10-3 and J usage is TRBJ2-7; 9 bases line up with TRBD1. Germline CDR1 and CDR2: ENHRY and SYGVKD. CDR3 length equals 16 residues. V lost 0 bases and J lost 3; bases outside the gene matches: 6. The CDR3 coding sequence is TGTGCCATCAGTGAGTCCGCCGGGACAGGGCACTACGAGCAGTACTTC. Translating gives CAISESAGTGHYEQYF.

This chain joins TRBV6-1 and TRBJ2-7; the match to TRBD2 covers 7 bases. Germline trimming cut 7 bases from V and 0 bases from J; bases unmatched to any gene: 3. The CDR3 extends over 13 amino acids. Germline V CDR1 and CDR2: MNHNS, SASEGT. The CDR3 loop reads CASTASGSYEQYF. CDR3 sequence (DNA): TGTGCCAGCACGGCTAGCGGCTCCTACGAGCAGTACTTC.

V and J are TRBV6-4 and TRBJ2-1; TRBD2 matches at 7 bases. Trimming at V came to 0 bases and at J to 6 bases, leaving 2 bases not matched to a gene. CDR3 length: 14 amino acids. Per the germline V gene, CDR1 is MRHNA and CDR2 is SNTAGT. The CDR3 nucleotides read TGTGCCAGCAGTGACTCCTGGACTAGCAATGAGCAGTTCTTC. It is translated as CASSDSWTSNEQFF.

This chain links TRBV5-6 with TRBJ2-2; perhaps TRBD2 as D (6 bases). Germline V gene sequence: CDR1 SGHDT, CDR2 YYEEEE. The CDR3 runs 16 residues. Trimming pared 3 bases from V and 3 bases from J, leaving 15 bases between. The CDR3 sequence is CASSSIEGDYTGELFF. CDR3 coding DNA: TGTGCCAGCAGCTCGATCGAAGGGGACTACACCGGGGAGCTGTTTTTT.

V gene TRBV6-1 combines with J gene TRBJ2-7; TRBD2 aligns across 10 bases. The CDR3 covers 15 residues. In germline, CDR1 is MNHNS, CDR2 SASEGT. The J segment lost 3 bases and the V segment lost 6 bases, leaving 8 bases of the junction unmatched. DNA of the CDR3: TGTGCCAGCAGGGTACTAGCGGGAAGACTCTACGAGCAGTACTTC. This encodes CASRVLAGRLYEQYF.

The V and J genes are TRBV28 and TRBJ2-4; TRBD1 agrees at 7 bases. The CDR3 covers 14 residues. Germline V CDR1 and CDR2: MDHEN, SYDVKM. With 6 bases clipped from V and 5 bases from J, the junction kept 7 bases outside the gene matches. CDR3 nucleotide sequence: TGTGCCAGCAGCCCCAGGACAGGAGAAAACATTCAGTACTTC. Protein sequence: CASSPRTGENIQYF.

The rearrangement joins TRBV19 to TRBJ2-1; D is undetermined. In germline, CDR1 is LNHDA, CDR2 SQIVND (reference sequence). Trimming stripped 3 bases from V and 6 bases from J, with 9 bases between. The CDR3 has 13 residues. This CDR3 reads CASSIANSNEQFF. CDR3 coding DNA: TGTGCCAGTAGTATCGCCAACAGCAATGAGCAGTTCTTC.

The V gene is TRBV15, the J gene TRBJ2-3; 7 nucleotides align to TRBD2. V shed 4 bases and J 2 bases; nucleotides not matched to a gene: 18. CDR1 is LNHNV and CDR2 is YYDKDF in the germline V gene (reference sequence). This CDR3 is 19 amino acids long. DNA for the CDR3: TGTGCCACCAGCACCGGACTCAGGGAGGGCCAGGTTCTCACAGATACGCAGTATTTT. Protein: CATSTGLREGQVLTDTQYF.

V usage is TRBV27 and J usage is TRBJ1-2; 8 bases match TRBD1. Germline-derived CDR1 and CDR2 are MNHEY and SMNVEV (reference sequence). The junction had 13 bases not matched to a gene; V was cut back by 8 bases and J by 8 bases. The CDR3 consists of 14 residues. CDR3 sequence: CASAETLTGAGYTF. CDR3 in DNA: TGTGCCAGCGCCGAAACCTTGACAGGGGCGGGCTACACCTTC.

The chain is built from TRBV5-4 and TRBJ2-5, with TRBD2 as a possible D gene (6 bases). Germline V gene sequence: CDR1 SGHNT, CDR2 YYREEE (reference sequence). This CDR3 is built from 14 residues. V lost 0 bases and J 3 bases, leaving 9 bases between the germline ends. CDR3 sequence: CASSLDRREETQYF. In DNA, the CDR3 is TGTGCCAGCAGCTTGGACAGGAGGGAAGAGACCCAGTACTTC.

This clone was counted a single time. The chain joins TRBV6-1 to TRBJ1-1; 7 nucleotides agree with TRBD1. Germline V gene data show CDR1 as MNHNS and CDR2 as SASEGT. The length of the CDR3 is 13 residues. Trimming cost V 10 bases and J 7 bases; bases outside gene matches: 12. DNA of the CDR3: TGTGCCACTCCGGGACAGAACTTCCATGAAGCTTTCTTT. It yields the protein CATPGQNFHEAFF.

The rearrangement joins TRBV6-1 to TRBJ1-2; the match to TRBD1 covers 9 bases. Germline values: CDR1 MNHNS, CDR2 SASEGT. The CDR3 loop spans 16 amino acids. The V gene end was trimmed by 3 bases and the J gene end by 4 bases; junction bases not matched to a gene: 9. Here the CDR3 reads CASSDGGTGPLYGYTF. The DNA of the CDR3 is TGTGCCAGCAGTGATGGGGGGACAGGGCCTCTCTATGGCTACACCTTC.

The chain carries TRBV5-6 and TRBJ1-3, with TRBD1 matching 7 bases. The CDR3 is 13 amino acids. With 7 bases clipped from V and 2 bases from J, the junction kept 3 bases outside the gene matches. CDR1 SGHDT and CDR2 YYEEEE come from the germline V gene. The CDR3 spells CASGTDPGNTIYF. CDR3 DNA: TGTGCCAGCGGGACAGATCCTGGAAACACCATATATTTT.

The CDR3 reads CASSSFTYEQYF. The CDR3 coding sequence is TGTGCCAGCAGCTCCTTTACCTACGAGCAGTACTTC. J is TRBJ2-7 and V is TRBV11-2; D not resolved. From germline, CDR1 is SGHAT and CDR2 FQNNGV. V dropped 4 bases and J dropped 2 bases, with 6 bases sitting between them. This CDR3 contains 12 residues.

Written as DNA, the CDR3 is TGTGCCAGCAGTGGCGGGGGCCCCTACAATGAGCAGTTCTTC. Its protein product is CASSGGGPYNEQFF. The chain has TRBV9 and TRBJ2-1; weak D call: TRBD2 (7 bases). The CDR3 length is 14 residues. The V end was cut by 5 bases, the J end by 2 bases, with 11 bases between. Germline V gene lookup returns CDR1 SGDLS and CDR2 YYNGEE.